The clone carrying this TCR beta chain appeared many times. Each CDR3 protein is one row after TCRdb ran MiXCR on the 5' RACE reads. Here the sample spans about 80,000 distinct CDR3 sequences, approximately 9.4% being singletons. This entry belongs to a study of neurological immune-mediated disorders. V was clipped by 10 bases and J by 5 bases; unmatched bases: 26. Per the germline V gene, CDR1 is SGDLS and CDR2 is YYNGEE. The CDR3 runs 19 residues. The V call is TRBV9, the J call TRBJ2-7, with 11 nucleotides matching TRBD2. Material: PBMCs. This receptor was identified in a man between 45 and 60 years old in good health. CDR3 loop: CAPQEGSLAGAVRFHEQYF. CDR3 in DNA: TGTGCCCCTCAAGAGGGGTCACTAGCGGGAGCCGTTAGATTCCACGAGCAGTACTTC. Together with reference TRBV9 and TRBJ2-7, the CDR3 gives the full variable domain: DSGVTQTPKHLITATGQRVTLRCSPRSGDLSVYWYQQSLDQGLQFLIQYYNGEERAKGNILERFSAQQFPDLHSELNLSSLELGDSALYFCAPQEGSLAGAVRFHEQYFGPGTRLTVT.